This T cell receptor beta chain was sequenced for a study of post-analysis software for immune sequencing data. Study-wide results and caveats: TRBV5-6, TRBV5-1 and TRBV20-1 were among four to six TRBV segments more frequent in patients than controls.

Germline V CDR1 and CDR2: SGHNT, YENEEA. Trimming left V 0 bases short and J 8 bases short, with 8 bases between. The CDR3 length is 13 residues. Libraries were made from TCR beta cDNA, and they carried unique molecular identifiers. TCRdb called the PCR reads again in MiXCR, with one record for every CDR3 protein. The profile shows roughly 580,000 distinct CDR3 sequences, roughly two fifths of them singletons. Details on this clonotype: As yet, its antigen is unknown.

Input material: blood. This receptor was taken from a girl aged 5 to 17 with multiple sclerosis. V usage is TRBV11-3 and J usage is TRBJ2-1; D perhaps matches TRBD1 (5 bases). CDR3 amino acids: CASSLESRDEQFF. CDR3 DNA sequence: TGTGCCAGCAGCTTAGAGAGCAGGGATGAGCAGTTCTTC. Filled out from reference TRBV11-3 and TRBJ2-1, the complete variable domain reads EAGVVQSPRYKIIEKKQPVAFWCNPISGHNTLYWYLQNLGQGPELLIRYENEEAVDDSQLPKDRFSAERLKGVDSTLKIQPAELGDSAVYLCASSLESRDEQFFGPGTRLTVL.